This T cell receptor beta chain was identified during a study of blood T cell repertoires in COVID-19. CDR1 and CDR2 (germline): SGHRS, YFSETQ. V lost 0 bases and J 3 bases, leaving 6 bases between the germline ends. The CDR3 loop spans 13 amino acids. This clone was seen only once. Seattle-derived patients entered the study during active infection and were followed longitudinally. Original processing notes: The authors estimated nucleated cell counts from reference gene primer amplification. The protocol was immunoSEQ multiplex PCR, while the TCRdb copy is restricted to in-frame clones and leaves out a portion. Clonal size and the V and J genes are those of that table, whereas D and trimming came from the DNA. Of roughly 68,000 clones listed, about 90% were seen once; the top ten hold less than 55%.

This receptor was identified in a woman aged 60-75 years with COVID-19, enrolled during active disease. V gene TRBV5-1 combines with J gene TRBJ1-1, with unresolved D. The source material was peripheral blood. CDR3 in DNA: TGCGCCAGCAGCTTGGGAGAGTACACTGAAGCTTTCTTT. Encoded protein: CASSLGEYTEAFF.